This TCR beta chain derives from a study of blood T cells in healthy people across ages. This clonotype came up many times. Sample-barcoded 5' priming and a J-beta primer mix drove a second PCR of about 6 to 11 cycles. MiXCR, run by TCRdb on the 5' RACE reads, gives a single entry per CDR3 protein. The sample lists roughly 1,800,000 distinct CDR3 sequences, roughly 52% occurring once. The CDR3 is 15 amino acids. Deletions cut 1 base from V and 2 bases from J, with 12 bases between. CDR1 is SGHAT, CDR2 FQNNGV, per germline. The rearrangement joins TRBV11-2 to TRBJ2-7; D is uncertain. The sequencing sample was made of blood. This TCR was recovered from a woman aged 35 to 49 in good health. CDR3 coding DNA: TGTGCCAGCAGCTTAGGTACGGGTGGCGCCTACGAGCAGTACTTC. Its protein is CASSLGTGGAYEQYF.